This TCR beta chain came from a study of cytomegalovirus exposure and HLA in healthy donors. The length of the CDR3 is 15 residues. CDR1 and CDR2 (germline): SGHNT, YYREEE (reference sequence). V trimming: 0 bases; J trimming: 4 bases; junction bases outside the gene matches: 4. The primer mix had 60 Vbeta and 13 Jbeta primers. Libraries were prepared by immunoSEQ multiplex PCR; TCRdb keeps only in-frame clonotypes and omits some of them. Of nearly 110,000 clones in the sample, 82% are singletons; the top ten hold approximately 1.5%. The gene calls are TRBV5-4 and TRBJ2-1; TRBD2 aligns across 7 bases. Sequenced: PBMCs. This TCR derives from a man over 45 in good health and CMV-seronegative. The CDR3 loop is CASSLDRGGYNEQFF. Written as DNA, the CDR3 is TGTGCCAGCAGCTTGGATCGCGGGGGTTACAATGAGCAGTTCTTC. Full variable domain (outside the CDR3, taken from reference TRBV5-4 and TRBJ2-1): ETGVTQSPTHLIKTRGQQVTLRCSSQSGHNTVSWYQQALGQGPQFIFQYYREEENGRGNFPPRFSGLQFPNYSSELNVNALELDDSALYLCASSLDRGGYNEQFFGPGTRLTVL.